Below, 4 T cell receptor beta chains from the same sample are listed, as sequenced in a study of blood T cells in healthy people across ages. Together with a sample-barcoded 5' primer, a J-beta primer mix was included in a second PCR lasting roughly 7 to 11 cycles. TCRdb reprocessed the 5' RACE reads via MiXCR and lists one record per CDR3 protein. The sample lists about 510,000 distinct CDR3 sequences, 27% occurring once. This sample was shared with a second study, whose subject was T cells of mothers and their children.

The specimen sequenced was blood. The receptors shown here come from a boy aged 2 to 10 in good health.

The CDR3 is CASSQVLLGNYGYTF. The CDR3 DNA reads as TGCGCCAGCAGCCAAGTACTTTTGGGCAACTATGGCTACACCTTC. The chain joins TRBV4-3 to TRBJ1-2; the D is unclear. The CDR3 contains 15 residues. V was shortened by 1 base and J by 2 bases, with 11 bases between the two germline ends. Germline V gene data show CDR1 as LGHNA and CDR2 as YSLEER.

This clonotype was counted between two and nine times. V usage is TRBV5-5 and J usage is TRBJ1-4; no firm D call. The CDR3 length is 13 residues. V was trimmed by 0 bases and J by 6 bases, leaving 6 bases between them. Germline loops: CDR1 SGHKS, CDR2 YYEKEE (reference sequence). For the CDR3, the DNA is TGTGCCAGCAGCTTGGTGGGTTATGAAAAACTGTTTTTT. It translates to CASSLVGYEKLFF.

V and J are TRBV10-3 and TRBJ2-5; a weak D match, TRBD1 (5 bases). The J call is in doubt because the DNA end fits TRBJ2-7 better. Germline CDR1 reads ENHRY; CDR2 reads SYGVKD. The CDR3 covers 18 residues. CDR3 sequence: CAISEPALPLGLIYEQYF. The DNA of the CDR3 is TGTGCCATCAGTGAGCCCGCGTTACCCTTGGGGCTTATCTACGAGCAGTACTTC.

This clonotype was seen a single time. The V gene is TRBV5-1, the J gene TRBJ1-1; weak D call: TRBD1 (6 bases). The germline V gene encodes CDR1 SGHRS and CDR2 YFSETQ. Deletions cut 0 bases from V and 3 bases from J, with 12 bases between. The CDR3 is 15 amino acids. CDR3 region: CASSLVLGAHTEAFF. The DNA of the CDR3 is TGCGCCAGCAGCTTGGTTCTGGGGGCCCACACTGAAGCTTTCTTT.